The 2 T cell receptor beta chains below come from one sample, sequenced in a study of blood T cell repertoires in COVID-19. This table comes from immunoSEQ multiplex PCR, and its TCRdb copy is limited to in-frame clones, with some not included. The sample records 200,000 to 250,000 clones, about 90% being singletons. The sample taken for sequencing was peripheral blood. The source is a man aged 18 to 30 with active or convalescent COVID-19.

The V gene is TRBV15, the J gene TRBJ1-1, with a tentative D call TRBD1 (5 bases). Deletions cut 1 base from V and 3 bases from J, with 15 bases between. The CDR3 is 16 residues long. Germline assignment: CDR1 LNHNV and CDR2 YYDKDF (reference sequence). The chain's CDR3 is CATSRAPPRADTEAFF. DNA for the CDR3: TGTGCCACCAGCAGAGCTCCACCCAGGGCTGACACTGAAGCTTTCTTT.

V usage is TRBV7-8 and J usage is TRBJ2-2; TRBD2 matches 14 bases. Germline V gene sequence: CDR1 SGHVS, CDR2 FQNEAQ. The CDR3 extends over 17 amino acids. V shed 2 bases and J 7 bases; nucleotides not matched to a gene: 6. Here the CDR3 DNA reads TGTGCCAGCAGCTTAAGCGGGACTAGCGGGAGCATCGGGGAGCTGTTTTTT. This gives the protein CASSLSGTSGSIGELFF. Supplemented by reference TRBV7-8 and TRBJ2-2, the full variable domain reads GAGVSQSPRYKVAKRGQDVALRCDPISGHVSLFWYQQALGQGPEFLTYFQNEAQLDKSGLPSDRFFAERPEGSVSTLKIQRTQQEDSAVYLCASSLSGTSGSIGELFFGEGSRLTVL.